This TCR beta chain was sequenced during a study of somatic mutations in cytotoxic T cells in rheumatoid arthritis. Across the whole study: Among the T-cell populations stained with V beta antibodies, some were separated by flow sorting at nearly 100% purity, including V beta1+ cells whose TCRB was sequenced. General study findings and limits: An age-related increase in CD8+ clonality was seen in rheumatoid arthritis patients but not in healthy controls. Over 20% of CD8+ cells belonged to the largest CD8+ clone in about an eighth of the roughly 60 patients. CD8+ T cells showed clonality that did not differ significantly between patients with rheumatoid arthritis and age-matched healthy controls.

Points on this clone: Its specificity is unknown.

V was clipped by 6 bases and J by 0 bases, with 11 bases between them. The CDR3 runs 15 residues. TCRdb keeps only in-frame clones here, not all; method: immunoSEQ multiplex PCR. The profile shows 30,000 to 45,000 clones, 84% of them singletons. The gene calls are TRBV23-1 and TRBJ1-4; D not resolved. TRBV23-1 is an ORF; its function is uncertain. The sequence was collected from a man aged 40-49 years in good health. The sequenced sample was CD8+ T cells sorted from blood. The CDR3 DNA is TGCGCCAGCAGCGAAGGGTTTGCAACTAATGAAAAACTGTTTTTT. This codes for CASSEGFATNEKLFF.